Below, 31 T cell receptor beta chains from the same sample are listed, as sequenced in a study of glioma-infiltrating T cells. TCR alpha and beta CDR3 regions were amplified from RNA using iRepertoire nested multiplex PCR. TCRdb re-analysed the multiplex PCR reads in MiXCR, keeping a single row per CDR3 protein. Of about 2,800 distinct CDR3 sequences listed, around 34% are singletons. Sequenced material: glioma tissue, nonneoplastic brain tissue, or PBMCs (not recorded which). The receptor source for this set is a human donor with low-grade glioma or glioblastoma, undergoing nonglioma brain surgery, or in good health (not recorded which).

This clonotype is medium-sized. The J gene is TRBJ1-1, the V gene TRBV19, with TRBD1 matching 7 bases. V lost 4 bases, J lost 0 bases, and 8 bases stayed unmatched. CDR3 length equals 16 residues. Germline loops: CDR1 LNHDA, CDR2 SQIVND (reference sequence). For the CDR3, the DNA is TGTGCCAGTAGTACATACAGGGGTGGCATGAACACTGAAGCTTTCTTT. It encodes CASSTYRGGMNTEAFF.

This clonotype is medium-sized by share. The V call is TRBV4-3, the J call TRBJ2-7; weak D call: TRBD1 (6 bases). The CDR3 has 15 amino acids. V was shortened by 4 bases and J by 1 base, with 14 bases between the two germline ends. Germline CDR1 reads LGHNA; CDR2 reads YSLEER. DNA for the CDR3: TGCGCCAGCAGCCCCTCCGTGGGGGCATCCTACGAGCAGTACTTC. Amino acid sequence: CASSPSVGASYEQYF.

This clonotype is classed as medium-sized. The rearrangement links TRBV28 to TRBJ2-1; TRBD2 aligns across 11 bases. This CDR3 has 15 residues. Germline CDR1 and CDR2: MDHEN and SYDVKM. V lost 8 bases to trimming and J lost 9 bases; unmatched junction nucleotides: 12. CDR3 DNA: TGTGCCAGCGGATCAATAGCGGGGGGGCCCCTTGAGCAGTTCTTC. Translation: CASGSIAGGPLEQFF.

Within the sample, this clonotype is large. The rearrangement uses TRBV7-2 and TRBJ2-3, with 11 positions matching TRBD1. The CDR3 is 14 residues long. The germline V gene encodes CDR1 SGHTA and CDR2 FQGNSA. Trimming took 11 bases from V and 1 from J; bases not matched to a gene: 5. The DNA of the CDR3 is TGTGCCTCGCGGGACAGGGGGGGCACAGATACGCAGTATTTT. Translating it yields CASRDRGGTDTQYF.

This clonotype is judged medium-sized. The V and J genes are TRBV2 and TRBJ1-1; TRBD1 matches 7 bases. Germline V gives CDR1 SNHLY, CDR2 FYNNEI. CDR3 length: 13 residues. V lost 8 bases, J lost 5 bases, and 8 bases stayed unmatched. The CDR3 nucleotides read TGTGCCAGCCTCTCTACAGGGGTGACTGAAGCTTTCTTT. Amino acids: CASLSTGVTEAFF. The entire variable domain, with the rest obtained from reference TRBV2 and TRBJ1-1, is as follows: EPEVTQTPSHQVTQMGQEVILRCVPISNHLYFYWYRQILGQKVEFLVSFYNNEISEKSEIFDDQFSVERPDGSNFTLKIRSTKLEDSAMYFCASLSTGVTEAFFGQGTRLTVV.

This rearrangement joins TRBV20-1 to TRBJ1-4; D is uncertain. From germline, CDR1 is DFQATT and CDR2 SNEGSKA (reference sequence). The CDR3 contains 14 residues. The V gene lost 4 bases and the J gene lost 2 bases, with 11 bases spanning the gap. Written as DNA, the CDR3 is TGCAGTGCTATCGTGACCGCCACTAATGAAAAACTGTTTTTT. Its translation is CSAIVTATNEKLFF.

The rearrangement joins TRBV6-2 or TRBV6-3 to TRBJ1-1; the match to TRBD1 covers 10 bases. This CDR3 has 15 residues. Trimming cost V 10 bases and J 7 bases; bases outside gene matches: 15. Per germline, CDR1 MNHEY and CDR2 SVGEGT. As DNA, the CDR3 is TGTGCCACCCAACTACCGGGACAGGGGCTAGTTGAAGCTTTCTTT. Translation: CATQLPGQGLVEAFF.

This chain joins TRBV6-1 and TRBJ2-5; D is unclear. The CDR3 is 15 amino acids. V lost 7 bases to trimming and J lost 0 bases, with 15 bases between them. CDR1 is MNHNS and CDR2 is SASEGT in the germline V gene. DNA of the CDR3: TGTGCCAGCAACTACCAGTTCGTAAACCAAGAGACCCAGTACTTC. This encodes CASNYQFVNQETQYF.

This clonotype was seen at least ten times. The chain employs TRBV5-4 and TRBJ2-3, with 9 bases fitting TRBD2. The CDR3 length is 16 residues. CDR1 and CDR2 from the germline V gene are SGHNT and YYREEE (reference sequence). The V segment lost 2 bases and the J segment 5 bases; nucleotides outside the gene matches: 9. The CDR3 DNA is TGTGCCAGCAGCTTAATGCGGGGGGGGAGACGAGATACGCAGTATTTT. Translation gives CASSLMRGGRRDTQYF.

This clonotype has ten or more counts. J is TRBJ1-6 and V is TRBV14; D might be TRBD1 (5 bases). Per the germline V gene, CDR1 is SGHDN and CDR2 is FVKESK. V gave up 1 base and J gave up 6 bases, with 7 bases separating them. This CDR3 contains 14 residues. The CDR3 nucleotides read TGTGCCAGCAGCCAAGGACAGACTAATTCACCCCTCCACTTT. Its protein product is CASSQGQTNSPLHF.

This chain links TRBV27 with TRBJ1-2; D uncertain. The CDR3 length is 14 residues. Trimming took 11 bases from V and 8 from J, leaving 24 bases between them. CDR1 is MNHEY, CDR2 SMNVEV, per germline (reference sequence). The CDR3 protein is CACIFSQTTVGYTF. In DNA, the CDR3 is TGTGCCTGCATTTTTTCTCAAACGACGGTGGGCTACACCTTC.

Judged by abundance, this clonotype is large (0.1 to 1%). The chain's CDR3 is CASSSGTVYGYTF. The CDR3 coding sequence is TGTGCCAGCAGTTCCGGGACAGTCTATGGCTACACCTTC. This chain uses TRBV6-2 or TRBV6-3 with TRBJ1-2; TRBD1 agrees at 7 bases. Germline assignment: CDR1 MNHEY and CDR2 SVGEGT. The CDR3 sequence is 13 residues long. Unmatched junction bases numbered 3, after V lost 4 bases and J lost 4 bases.

The chain is built from TRBV27 and TRBJ2-1; D may be TRBD2 (5 bases). There are 17 residues in the CDR3. From germline, CDR1 is MNHEY and CDR2 SMNVEV (reference sequence). V was pared by 0 bases and J by 0 bases, with 12 bases between. As DNA, the CDR3 is TGTGCCAGCAGTTTATCCCTTCCTACTAGCTCCTACAATGAGCAGTTCTTC. Amino acid sequence: CASSLSLPTSSYNEQFF.

The chain recombines TRBV7-9 with TRBJ2-7, with no clear D. CDR3 length: 12 residues. V lost 7 bases to trimming and J lost 4 bases, with 11 bases between them. Germline V gene data show CDR1 as SEHNR and CDR2 as FQNEAQ (reference sequence). In nucleotides, the CDR3 is TGTGCCAGCATCATCGGCGAGTACGAGCAGTACTTC. Amino acid sequence: CASIIGEYEQYF.

This clonotype counts as large (0.1 to 1%). This chain joins TRBV27 and TRBJ2-1; D possibly corresponds to TRBD2 (6 bases). The V end lost 2 bases, the J end lost 7 bases, and 9 bases lay between the germline ends. Germline V lookup: CDR1 MNHEY, CDR2 SMNVEV (reference sequence). This CDR3 contains 13 residues. CDR3 nucleotide sequence: TGTGCCAGCAGTTTACTCGGGGGAAATGAGCAGTTCTTC. It is translated as CASSLLGGNEQFF.

This clonotype was seen repeatedly, ten times or more. A much larger clone lies a single base off, so this may be a read error. V gene TRBV15 combines with J gene TRBJ1-5; D is unclear. CDR3 size: 15 residues. Germline V gene sequence: CDR1 LNHNV, CDR2 YYDKDF (reference sequence). The CDR3 nucleotides are TGTGCCACCAGCGGAGATTCGGGGAGTGGGGAGCCCCAGCATTTT. Translated: CATSGDSGSGEPQHF.

Ten or more counts support this clonotype. The chain combines TRBV7-2 with TRBJ2-5; D is unresolved. The CDR3 contains 13 residues. Trimming shortened V by 7 bases and J by 3 bases, and 12 bases separated the two germline ends. The germline CDR1 and CDR2 sequences are SGHTA and FQGNSA. The CDR3 sequence: CASKMSREETQYF. The DNA for the CDR3 is TGTGCCAGCAAGATGAGTAGGGAAGAGACCCAGTACTTC.

This clonotype was seen ten or more times. The chain is built from TRBV4-2 and TRBJ1-5, with a possible D match to TRBD1 (6 bases). Germline loops: CDR1 LGHNA, CDR2 YNFKEQ. V was shortened by 2 bases and J by 3 bases, with 14 bases between the two germline ends. The CDR3 is 16 residues long. The CDR3 coding sequence is TGTGCCAGCAGCCAAACCTCGGGACAAAACAATCAGCCCCAGCATTTT. Amino acids: CASSQTSGQNNQPQHF.

As to this clonotype: As the CDR3 is not closed by the conserved phenylalanine or tryptophan, this likely results from a read error. This chain connects TRBV20-1 to TRBJ1-2; the match to TRBD1 covers 8 bases. Per germline, CDR1 DFQATT and CDR2 SNEGSKA (reference sequence). After removal of 0 bases from V and 8 bases from J, the junction contained 8 bases not matched to a gene. The CDR3 has 14 amino acids. The CDR3 is CSAREGTGIKGYTL. The CDR3 bases are TGCAGTGCTAGAGAGGGGACAGGAATTAAGGGCTACACCCTC.

J is TRBJ2-1 and V is TRBV6-2 or TRBV6-3, with TRBD2 identical over 9 bases. CDR3 length: 17 residues. J was trimmed by 0 bases and V by 5 bases; bases with no gene match: 8. In germline, CDR1 is MNHEY, CDR2 SVGEGT. The CDR3 reads CASSRPRGGASYNEQFF. CDR3 coding DNA: TGTGCCAGCAGTCGGCCTCGCGGGGGGGCCTCCTACAATGAGCAGTTCTTC.

The V and J genes are TRBV18 and TRBJ1-3, with D perhaps TRBD1 (6 bases). V was trimmed by 11 bases and J by 13 bases, leaving 33 bases between them. The CDR3 sequence is 16 residues long. CDR1 is KGHSH, CDR2 LQKENI, per germline. CDR3 sequence (DNA): TGTGCCGCCGCACCTGCACAGGGCGACTCTGGAAACAGGATATATTTT. It yields the protein CAAAPAQGDSGNRIYF.

Within the sample, this clonotype is medium-sized. This chain connects TRBV18 to TRBJ2-5; D unresolved. The length of the CDR3 is 13 residues. V lost 2 bases and J lost 7, with 11 bases in between. CDR1 KGHSH and CDR2 LQKENI come from the germline V gene. CDR3 in amino acids: CASSPGQDGTQYF. The DNA for the CDR3 is TGTGCCAGCTCACCAGGGCAGGATGGGACCCAGTACTTC.

The table lists this clonotype with many counts. The V and J genes are TRBV12-3 or TRBV12-4 and TRBJ2-5; 14 nucleotides match TRBD2. CDR3 length: 18 residues. J gave up 4 bases and V 6 bases, and 13 bases lay outside the gene matches. The CDR3 reads CASSPRPTSGGALETQYF. CDR3 bases: TGTGCCAGCAGCCCCCGCCCGACTAGCGGGGGGGCCTTAGAGACCCAGTACTTC.

In the case of this clonotype: The conserved phenylalanine or tryptophan normally closing the CDR3 is absent here, so this likely arose from a read error. The chain combines TRBV20-1 with TRBJ2-7; tentatively, D is TRBD1 (6 bases). This CDR3 is built from 11 residues. Trimming removed 7 bases from V and 4 bases from J, with 11 bases in between. Germline assignment: CDR1 DFQATT and CDR2 SNEGSKA (reference sequence). CDR3 sequence: CSGLRGYEQYS. CDR3 bases: TGCAGTGGTCTAAGGGGGTACGAGCAGTACTCC.

This clonotype was counted at least ten times. The rearrangement joins TRBV29-1 to TRBJ2-7; D may correspond to TRBD1 or TRBD2 (6 bases each). This CDR3 has 12 residues. The V gene's germline CDR1 is SQVTM and CDR2 ANQGSEA. The V gene lost 4 bases and the J gene lost 2 bases, with 9 bases spanning the gap. CDR3 coding DNA: TGCAGCGTTGGCGGGACACCCTACGAGCAGTACTTC. The encoded protein is CSVGGTPYEQYF.

Sample share makes this clonotype large. V and J are TRBV7-2 and TRBJ2-3, with 7 bases matching TRBD1. CDR1 and CDR2 from the germline V gene are SGHTA and FQGNSA. The CDR3 covers 12 residues. The junction had 1 base not matched to a gene; V was cut back by 3 bases and J by 7 bases. CDR3 sequence: CASSLDRNTQYF. The CDR3 DNA reads TGTGCCAGCAGCTTGGACAGGAATACGCAGTATTTT.

Ten or more counts support this clonotype. The V and J genes are TRBV5-6 and TRBJ2-5, with 9 bases identical to TRBD2. Germline CDR1 is SGHDT and CDR2 is YYEEEE. V lost 4 bases to trimming and J lost 5 bases; unmatched junction nucleotides: 12. This CDR3 contains 16 residues. CDR3: CASSQGGGALGETQYF. The DNA of the CDR3 is TGTGCCAGCAGCCAAGGCGGGGGGGCCCTTGGGGAGACCCAGTACTTC.

This clonotype was seen ten or more times. V and J are TRBV7-9 and TRBJ2-7; D not resolved. The CDR3 consists of 13 residues. Trimming took off 4 bases at V and 3 bases at J, with 10 bases between the two ends. The V gene's germline CDR1 is SEHNR and CDR2 FQNEAQ (reference sequence). CDR3 loop: CASSSGPHYEQYF. CDR3 DNA: TGTGCCAGCAGCTCCGGGCCTCACTACGAGCAGTACTTC.

This clonotype is large by share. The chain carries TRBV6-6 and TRBJ2-1; D is unresolved. This CDR3 spans 16 amino acids. Per the germline V gene, CDR1 is MNHNY and CDR2 is SVGAGI (reference sequence). Trimming took off 2 bases at V and 4 bases at J, with 15 bases between the two ends. CDR3 region: CASSYGVTFNYNEQFF. The CDR3 DNA reads as TGTGCCAGCAGTTACGGGGTCACGTTCAATTACAATGAGCAGTTCTTC.

The genes are TRBV15 and TRBJ1-6; D is ambiguous. Germline CDR1 LNHNV, CDR2 YYDKDF (reference sequence). This CDR3 contains 16 residues. V lost 6 bases, J lost 3 bases, and 15 bases lay in between. The CDR3 DNA reads TGTGCCACCAGAGATCCCCAGGTCTACTATAATTCACCCCTCCACTTT. The encoded protein is CATRDPQVYYNSPLHF.

This chain connects TRBV6-2 or TRBV6-3 to TRBJ2-7, with D perhaps given as TRBD1 or TRBD2 (6 bases each). Germline V CDR1 and CDR2: MNHEY, SVGEGT. The V gene lost 6 bases and the J gene lost 0 bases, with 12 bases spanning the gap. CDR3 length: 14 residues. The CDR3 nucleotides read TGTGCCAGCAGACGTGGAGGGGGCTCCTACGAGCAGTACTTC. Residues: CASRRGGGSYEQYF.